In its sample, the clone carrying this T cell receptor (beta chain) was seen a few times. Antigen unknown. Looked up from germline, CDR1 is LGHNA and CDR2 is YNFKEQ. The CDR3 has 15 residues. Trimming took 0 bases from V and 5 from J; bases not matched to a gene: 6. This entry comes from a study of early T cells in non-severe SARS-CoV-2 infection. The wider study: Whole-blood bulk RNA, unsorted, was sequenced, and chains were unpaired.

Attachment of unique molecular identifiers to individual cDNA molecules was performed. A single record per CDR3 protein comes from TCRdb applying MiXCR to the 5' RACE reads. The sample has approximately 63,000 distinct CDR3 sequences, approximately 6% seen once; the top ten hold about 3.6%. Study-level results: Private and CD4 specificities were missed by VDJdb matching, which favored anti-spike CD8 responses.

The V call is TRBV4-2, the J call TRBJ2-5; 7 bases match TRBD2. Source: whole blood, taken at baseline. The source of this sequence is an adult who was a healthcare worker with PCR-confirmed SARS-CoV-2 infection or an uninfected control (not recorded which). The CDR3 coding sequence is TGTGCCAGCAGCCAAGATATCACTAGCGTGGAGACCCAGTACTTC. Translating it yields CASSQDITSVETQYF.